Each of the 17 T cell receptor beta chains below was sequenced from the same sample in a study of vaccination and CD4 T cells after COVID-19. No antigen is known for these receptors. Sample treatment: roughly 10-day PBMC culture with coronavirus spike peptide pools or control peptides (ViraFEST assay). The Oncomine TCR Beta short-read assay sequenced DNA from cultured CD4+ T cells. In TCRdb, the PCR reads were re-called with MiXCR into one record per CDR3 protein. The sample records 10,000 to 15,000 distinct CDR3 sequences, 55% to 70% being singletons. The sequencing input was CD4+ T cells from blood, cultured in vitro. Source of these receptors: a human donor who had recovered from COVID-19.

The chain has TRBV5-1 and TRBJ1-1; 8 nucleotides line up with TRBD1. Germline V gene data show CDR1 as SGHRS and CDR2 as YFSETQ. The CDR3 extends over 15 amino acids. V was clipped by 5 bases and J by 3 bases; unmatched bases: 9. CDR3: CASSYSPGQDTEAFF. The CDR3 region has the DNA TGCGCCAGCAGTTACTCACCGGGACAGGACACTGAAGCTTTCTTT.

The V call is TRBV6-2 or TRBV6-3, the J call TRBJ2-3, with 12 nucleotides matching TRBD2. Germline V CDR1 and CDR2: MNHEY, SVGEGT. The V gene end was trimmed by 6 bases and the J gene end by 4 bases; junction bases not matched to a gene: 5. The CDR3 totals 15 residues. The CDR3 is CASRRLAGDSDTQYF. In nucleotides, the CDR3 is TGTGCCAGCAGGCGACTAGCGGGAGATTCAGATACGCAGTATTTT.

The V and J genes are TRBV11-2 and TRBJ2-3, with 10 bases aligning to TRBD2. Trimming took 5 bases from V and 3 from J; bases not matched to a gene: 8. Germline-derived CDR1 and CDR2 are SGHAT and FQNNGV. The CDR3 has 16 residues. This chain's CDR3 is CASSPRAGGLTDTQYF. The DNA for the CDR3 is TGTGCCAGCAGCCCCCGAGCGGGGGGGCTTACAGATACGCAGTATTTT.

CDR3 loop: CASSPPGQGIFF. CDR3 in DNA: TGTGCCAGCTCACCTCCGGGACAGGGGATTTTCTTT. The chain is built from TRBV6-1 and TRBJ1-1; 10 bases match TRBD1. V trimming: 8 bases; J trimming: 13 bases; junction bases outside the gene matches: 10. This CDR3 comprises 12 residues. Germline V gene data show CDR1 as MNHNS and CDR2 as SASEGT.

CDR3 bases: TGCAGTGCTAGACCAGCGGGGGTGTACGAGCAGTACTTC. Its protein is CSARPAGVYEQYF. V gene TRBV20-1 combines with J gene TRBJ2-7; 8 bases are a match to TRBD2. J gave up 4 bases and V 2 bases, and 4 bases lay outside the gene matches. This CDR3 contains 13 residues. Germline lookup yields CDR1 DFQATT and CDR2 SNEGSKA (reference sequence).

This clonotype was observed a few times. This sequence joins TRBV7-2 and TRBJ1-6, with D tentatively TRBD1 (5 bases). V lost 1 base to trimming and J lost 11 bases, with 18 bases between them. The CDR3 is 16 residues long. Germline values: CDR1 SGHTA, CDR2 FQGNSA. CDR3 protein: CASSLGQTLETPPLHF. The CDR3 coding sequence is TGTGCCAGCAGCTTAGGACAGACTCTAGAGACTCCACCCCTCCACTTT.

This clonotype was seen just once. The rearrangement joins TRBV24-1 to TRBJ1-2, with a tentative D call TRBD1 (5 bases). Trimming removed 1 base at V and 8 bases at J, with 10 bases between. The CDR3 contains 13 residues. Germline CDR1 reads KGHDR; CDR2 reads SFDVKD. DNA for the CDR3: TGTGCCACCAGTGATTTTGGGGGAGAGGGCTACACCTTC. Its protein product is CATSDFGGEGYTF.

V gene TRBV30 combines with J gene TRBJ1-5; D might be TRBD1 (6 bases). Per the germline V gene, CDR1 is GTSNPN and CDR2 is SVGIG (reference sequence). With 3 bases removed from V and 1 base from J, the gap between germline ends came to 7 bases. This CDR3 comprises 13 residues. The CDR3 DNA follows: TGTGCCTGGAGCCAGGGGAGCAATCAGCCCCAGCATTTT. It translates to CAWSQGSNQPQHF.

The genes are TRBV2 and TRBJ2-7, with 11 nucleotides matching TRBD2. The CDR3 loop spans 16 amino acids. Germline CDR1 SNHLY, CDR2 FYNNEI. The V gene end was trimmed by 0 bases and the J gene end by 4 bases; junction bases not matched to a gene: 5. CDR3 amino acids: CASSEALTSGSYEQYF. The CDR3 DNA reads TGTGCCAGCAGTGAAGCGCTTACTAGCGGGAGTTACGAGCAGTACTTC.

A few counts support this clonotype. This chain uses TRBV6-2 or TRBV6-3 with TRBJ2-3; D is unclear. Germline lookup yields CDR1 MNHEY and CDR2 SVGEGT. This CDR3 has 14 amino acids. The V end was cut by 0 bases, the J end by 3 bases, with 7 bases between. The DNA of the CDR3 is TGTGCCAGCAGTTACTCCCGCGGAACAGATACGCAGTATTTT. It yields the protein CASSYSRGTDTQYF.

V and J are TRBV21-1 and TRBJ2-5; TRBD1 is the table's D call, not checked against the DNA. TRBV21-1 is deemed a pseudogene. The CDR3 contains 15 residues. CDR3 coding DNA: TGTGCCAGCAACTATAAGGGACAGGGGGAGGAGACCCAGTACTTC. It yields the protein CASNYKGQGEETQYF.

This clonotype was picked up one time. J is TRBJ2-5 and V is TRBV20-1; either TRBD1 or TRBD2 may fit D (5 bases each). The CDR3 sequence is 13 residues long. Germline V gene lookup returns CDR1 DFQATT and CDR2 SNEGSKA (reference sequence). V lost 5 bases to trimming and J lost 0 bases, with 10 bases between them. This chain's CDR3 is CSAFQGDQETQYF. CDR3 coding DNA: TGCAGTGCTTTTCAGGGAGACCAAGAGACCCAGTACTTC.

The genes are TRBV6-1 and TRBJ1-6; D is unclear. Germline assignment: CDR1 MNHNS and CDR2 SASEGT. The CDR3 contains 16 residues. Trimming removed 6 bases from V and 8 bases from J, with 20 bases in between. The CDR3 loop is CASSFLAIPGDSPLHF. CDR3 nucleotide sequence: TGTGCCAGCAGCTTTCTGGCCATACCTGGGGATTCACCCCTCCACTTT.

J is TRBJ1-1 and V is TRBV20-1, with 8 bases aligning to TRBD1. The junction had 5 bases not matched to a gene; V was cut back by 4 bases and J by 1 base. The CDR3 runs to 14 residues. Germline V gene data show CDR1 as DFQATT and CDR2 as SNEGSKA (reference sequence). For the CDR3, the DNA is TGCAGTGCTATTGACAGGGGCAAGAACACTGAAGCTTTCTTT. This encodes CSAIDRGKNTEAFF.

In nucleotides, the CDR3 is TGTGCCAGCAGCAGCGACAGGGTAGAGACCCAGTACTTC. Translation: CASSSDRVETQYF. V usage is TRBV11-2 and J usage is TRBJ2-5, with 7 bases that match TRBD1. CDR3 length equals 13 residues. V trimming: 5 bases; J trimming: 4 bases; junction bases outside the gene matches: 4. Germline assignment: CDR1 SGHAT and CDR2 FQNNGV.

This clonotype appeared a few times. V usage is TRBV7-2 and J usage is TRBJ2-5; TRBD2 agrees at 7 bases. V lost 0 bases and J lost 3; bases outside the gene matches: 7. Germline V gene lookup returns CDR1 SGHTA and CDR2 FQGNSA. The length of the CDR3 is 16 residues. The CDR3, as DNA: TGTGCCAGCAGCTTAGCGGGAGGGATGGGGGAAGAGACCCAGTACTTC. Amino acids: CASSLAGGMGEETQYF.

This clonotype occurred a few times. The chain employs TRBV2 and TRBJ2-2; 7 bases align to TRBD2. Germline V gene data show CDR1 as SNHLY and CDR2 as FYNNEI. After removal of 8 bases from V and 6 bases from J, the junction contained 9 bases not matched to a gene. This CDR3 is built from 14 residues. The DNA of the CDR3 is TGTGCCAGCGTCACGGCGGGAGCGCCCGGGGAGCTGTTTTTT. It translates to CASVTAGAPGELFF.